What follows are 2 T cell receptor beta chains derived from one specimen sequenced in a study of beta chain features in type 1 diabetes. Expressed TCRB transcripts got sequenced, as all isolated RNA was reverse transcribed. Libraries were prepared by immunoSEQ multiplex PCR; TCRdb keeps only in-frame clonotypes and omits some of them. The repertoire consists of about 620,000 clones, with around 15% occurring once and the leading ten covering 0.093%. Sequenced material: naive CD4+ T cells from blood. The receptors here all came from a man between 18 and 35 years old in good health.

To note about this clone: Additional DNA sequences in this sample encode the identical CDR3. The chain employs TRBV7-9 and TRBJ2-5; D gene ambiguous. V lost 5 bases and J lost 5, with 6 bases in between. The germline V gene encodes CDR1 SEHNR and CDR2 FQNEAQ (reference sequence). The length of the CDR3 is 11 residues. This CDR3 reads CASSPQETQYF. As DNA, the CDR3 is TGTGCCAGCAGCCCCCAGGAGACCCAGTACTTC.

This chain links TRBV28 with TRBJ2-5, with TRBD1 matching 9 bases. From germline, CDR1 is MDHEN and CDR2 SYDVKM. The CDR3 runs 16 residues. J was trimmed by 4 bases and V by 3 bases; bases with no gene match: 9. CDR3: CASSFRGTGIRETQYF. In nucleotides, the CDR3 is TGTGCCAGCAGTTTTAGGGGGACAGGGATTAGAGAGACCCAGTACTTC.